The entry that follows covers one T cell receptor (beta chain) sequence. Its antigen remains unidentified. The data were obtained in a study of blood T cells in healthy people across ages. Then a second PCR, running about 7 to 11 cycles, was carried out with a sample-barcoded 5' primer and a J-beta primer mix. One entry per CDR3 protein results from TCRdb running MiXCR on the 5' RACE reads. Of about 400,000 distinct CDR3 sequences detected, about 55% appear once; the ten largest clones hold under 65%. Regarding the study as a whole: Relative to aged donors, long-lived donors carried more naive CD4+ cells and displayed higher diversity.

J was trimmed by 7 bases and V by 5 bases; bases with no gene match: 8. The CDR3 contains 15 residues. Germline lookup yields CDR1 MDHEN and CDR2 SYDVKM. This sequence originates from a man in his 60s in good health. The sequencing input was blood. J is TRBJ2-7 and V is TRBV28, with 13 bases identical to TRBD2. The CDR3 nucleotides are TGTGCCAGCAGTATACTAGCGGGAGGGTACAATGAGCAGTACTTC. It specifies CASSILAGGYNEQYF.